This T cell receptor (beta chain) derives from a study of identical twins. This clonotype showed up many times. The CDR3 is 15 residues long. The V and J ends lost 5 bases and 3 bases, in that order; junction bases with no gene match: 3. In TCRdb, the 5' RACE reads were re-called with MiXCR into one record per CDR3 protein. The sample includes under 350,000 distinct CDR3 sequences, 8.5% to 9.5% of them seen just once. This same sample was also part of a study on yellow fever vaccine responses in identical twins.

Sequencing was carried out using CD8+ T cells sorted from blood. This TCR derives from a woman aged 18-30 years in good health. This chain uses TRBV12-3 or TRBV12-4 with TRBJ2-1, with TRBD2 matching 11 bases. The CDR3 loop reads CASSMGLADYNEQFF. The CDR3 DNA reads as TGTGCCAGCAGTATGGGACTAGCGGACTACAATGAGCAGTTCTTC.